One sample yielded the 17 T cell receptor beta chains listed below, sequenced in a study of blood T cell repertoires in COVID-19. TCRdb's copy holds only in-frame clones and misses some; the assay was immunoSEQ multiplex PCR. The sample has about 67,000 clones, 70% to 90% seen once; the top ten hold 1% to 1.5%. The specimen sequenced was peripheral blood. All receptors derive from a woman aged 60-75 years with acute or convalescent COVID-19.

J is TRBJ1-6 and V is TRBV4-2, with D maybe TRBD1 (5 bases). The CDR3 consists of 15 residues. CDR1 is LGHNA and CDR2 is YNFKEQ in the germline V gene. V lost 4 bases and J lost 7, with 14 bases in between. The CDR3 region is CASSRGEGLNSPLHF. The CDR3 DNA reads TGTGCCAGCAGCCGAGGGGAGGGGCTGAATTCACCCCTCCACTTT.

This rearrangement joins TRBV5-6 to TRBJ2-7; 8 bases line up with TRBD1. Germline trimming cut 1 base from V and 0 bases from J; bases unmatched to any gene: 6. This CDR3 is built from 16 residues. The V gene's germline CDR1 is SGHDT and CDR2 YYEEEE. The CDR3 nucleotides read TGTGCCAGCAGCTTGTCCTGGACAGGGAGCTCCTACGAGCAGTACGTC. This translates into CASSLSWTGSSYEQYV.

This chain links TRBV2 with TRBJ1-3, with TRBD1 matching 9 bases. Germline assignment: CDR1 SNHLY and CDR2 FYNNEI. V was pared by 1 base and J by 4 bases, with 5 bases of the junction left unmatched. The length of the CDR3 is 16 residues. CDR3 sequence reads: CASSEDRTGVGNTIYF. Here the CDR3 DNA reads TGTGCCAGCAGTGAAGATAGGACAGGGGTGGGAAACACCATATATTTT.

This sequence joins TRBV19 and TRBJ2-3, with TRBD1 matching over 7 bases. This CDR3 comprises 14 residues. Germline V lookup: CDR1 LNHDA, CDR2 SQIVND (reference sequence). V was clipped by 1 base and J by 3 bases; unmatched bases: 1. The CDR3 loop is CASSIGTGTDTQYF. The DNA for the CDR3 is TGTGCCAGTAGTATAGGGACAGGAACAGATACGCAGTATTTT.

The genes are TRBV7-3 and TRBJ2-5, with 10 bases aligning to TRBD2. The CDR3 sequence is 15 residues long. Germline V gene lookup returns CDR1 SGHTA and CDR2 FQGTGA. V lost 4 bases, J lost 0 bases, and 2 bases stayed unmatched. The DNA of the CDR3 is TGTGCCAGCAGCTCGACTAGCGGGTACCAAGAGACCCAGTACTTC. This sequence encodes CASSSTSGYQETQYF.

The CDR3: CATWTGQASYNSPLHF. The CDR3 coding sequence is TGTGCCACCTGGACAGGTCAAGCCTCCTATAATTCACCCCTCCACTTT. The V call is TRBV10-3, the J call TRBJ1-6, with 7 nucleotides matching TRBD1. This CDR3 region has 16 residues. Germline-derived CDR1 and CDR2 are ENHRY and SYGVKD. Trimming at V came to 10 bases and at J to 0 bases, leaving 9 bases not matched to a gene.

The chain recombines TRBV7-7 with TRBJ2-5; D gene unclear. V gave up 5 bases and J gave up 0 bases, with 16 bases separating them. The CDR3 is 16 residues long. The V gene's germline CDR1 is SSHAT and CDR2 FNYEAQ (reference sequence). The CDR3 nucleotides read TGTGCCAGCAGCCCTATTTTTGGGCAGCACCAAGAGACCCAGTACTTC. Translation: CASSPIFGQHQETQYF.

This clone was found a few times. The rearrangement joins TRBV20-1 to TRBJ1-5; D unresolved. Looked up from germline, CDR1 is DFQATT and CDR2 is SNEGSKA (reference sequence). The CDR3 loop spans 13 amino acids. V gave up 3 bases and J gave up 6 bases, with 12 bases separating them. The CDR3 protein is CSASIDTSQPQHF. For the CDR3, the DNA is TGCAGTGCTAGTATAGACACGAGTCAGCCCCAGCATTTT.

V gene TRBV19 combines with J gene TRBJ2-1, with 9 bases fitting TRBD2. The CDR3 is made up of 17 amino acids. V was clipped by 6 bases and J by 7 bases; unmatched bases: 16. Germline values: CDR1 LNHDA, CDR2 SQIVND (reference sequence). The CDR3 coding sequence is TGTGCCAGTAGACAGGCCCCGGCTAGCGGGAAGGGGAATGAGCAGTTCTTC. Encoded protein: CASRQAPASGKGNEQFF.

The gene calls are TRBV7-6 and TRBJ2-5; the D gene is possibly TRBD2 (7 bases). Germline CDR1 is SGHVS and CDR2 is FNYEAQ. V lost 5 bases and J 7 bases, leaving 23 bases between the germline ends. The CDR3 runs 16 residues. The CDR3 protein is CASSPSWGGPRGTQYF. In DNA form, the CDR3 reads TGTGCCAGCAGCCCAAGTTGGGGGGGGCCTAGAGGGACCCAGTACTTC.

In DNA form, the CDR3 reads TGTGCCACCAGCAGGGACAGGGGGCGGGTAGTTTTTGGCTACACCTTC. It codes for CATSRDRGRVVFGYTF. V is TRBV15 and J is TRBJ1-2, with 11 bases matching TRBD1. Germline CDR1 LNHNV, CDR2 YYDKDF (reference sequence). Losses at the gene ends were 3 bases for V and 7 bases for J; bases not matched to a gene: 10. The CDR3 loop spans 16 amino acids.

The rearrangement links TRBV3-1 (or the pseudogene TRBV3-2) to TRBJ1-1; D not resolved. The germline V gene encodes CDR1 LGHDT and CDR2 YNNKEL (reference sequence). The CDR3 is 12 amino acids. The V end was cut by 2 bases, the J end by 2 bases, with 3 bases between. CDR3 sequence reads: CASSQQNTEAFF. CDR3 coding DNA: TGTGCCAGCAGCCAACAAAACACTGAAGCTTTCTTT.

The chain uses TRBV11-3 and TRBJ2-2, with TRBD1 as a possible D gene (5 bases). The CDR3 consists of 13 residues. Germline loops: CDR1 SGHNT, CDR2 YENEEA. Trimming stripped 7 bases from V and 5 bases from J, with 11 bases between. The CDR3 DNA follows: TGTGCCAGCAACCCAGGGCGGACCGGGGAGCTGTTTTTT. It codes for CASNPGRTGELFF.

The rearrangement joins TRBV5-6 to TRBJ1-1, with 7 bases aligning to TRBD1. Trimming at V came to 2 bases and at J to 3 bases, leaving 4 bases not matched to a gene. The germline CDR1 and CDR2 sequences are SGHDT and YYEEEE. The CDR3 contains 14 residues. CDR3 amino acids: CASSFLDRDTEAFF. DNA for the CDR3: TGTGCCAGCAGCTTTTTAGACAGGGACACTGAAGCTTTCTTT. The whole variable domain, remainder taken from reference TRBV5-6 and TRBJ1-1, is DAGVTQSPTHLIKTRGQQVTLRCSPKSGHDTVSWYQQALGQGPQFIFQYYEEEERQRGNFPDRFSGHQFPNYSSELNVNALLLGDSALYLCASSFLDRDTEAFFGQGTRLTVV.

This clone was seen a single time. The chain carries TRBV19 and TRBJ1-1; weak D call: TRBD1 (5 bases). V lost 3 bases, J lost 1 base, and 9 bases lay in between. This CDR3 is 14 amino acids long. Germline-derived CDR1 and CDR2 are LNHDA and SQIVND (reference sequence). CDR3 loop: CASSMVGQNTEAFF. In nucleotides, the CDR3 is TGTGCCAGTAGTATGGTTGGACAGAACACTGAAGCTTTCTTT.

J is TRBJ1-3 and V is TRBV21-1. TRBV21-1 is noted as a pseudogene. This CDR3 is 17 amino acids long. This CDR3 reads CASSRTRADMSGNTIYF. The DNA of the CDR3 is TGTGCCAGCAGCCGCACCCGCGCCGATATGAGTGGAAACACCATATATTTT.

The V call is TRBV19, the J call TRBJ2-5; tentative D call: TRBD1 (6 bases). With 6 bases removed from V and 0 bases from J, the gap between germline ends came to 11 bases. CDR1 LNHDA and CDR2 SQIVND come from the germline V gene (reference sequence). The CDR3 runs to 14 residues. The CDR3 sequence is CASRAGAYQETQYF. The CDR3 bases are TGTGCCAGTAGGGCAGGGGCCTACCAAGAGACCCAGTACTTC.